This passage covers 26 T cell receptor beta chains from one sample sequenced in a study of T cell responses to AZD1222 COVID-19 vaccine. Only in-frame clones appear in the TCRdb table, and some are missing; sequencing was by immunoSEQ multiplex PCR. Among 150,000 to 200,000 clones, roughly 87% were seen once, and the ten largest hold about 6%. This sample comprised peripheral blood, obtained 28 days after the second AZD1222 dose. These receptors came from an adult who received the AZD1222 COVID-19 vaccine.

This clone was counted only a few times. This sequence joins TRBV6-5 and TRBJ1-6; D ambiguous. Germline CDR1 is MNHEY and CDR2 is SVGAGI. V was trimmed by 9 bases and J by 10 bases, leaving 16 bases between them. The CDR3 loop spans 13 amino acids. In DNA, the CDR3 is TGTGCCAGTCTTGCCGACTTTTCCTCACCCCTCCACTTT. Protein: CASLADFSSPLHF.

V is TRBV6-5 and J is TRBJ1-5; 8 bases map to TRBD1. The CDR3 has 14 residues. V trimming: 6 bases; J trimming: 1 base; junction bases outside the gene matches: 2. Germline-derived CDR1 and CDR2 are MNHEY and SVGAGI. CDR3 nucleotides: TGTGCCAGCAGACGGGACAGGAGCAATCAGCCCCAGCATTTT. Translated: CASRRDRSNQPQHF.

The chain recombines TRBV28 with TRBJ2-1, with 7 bases that match TRBD2. The CDR3 contains 14 residues. J lost 3 bases, V lost 7 bases, and 6 bases had no gene match. Germline loops: CDR1 MDHEN, CDR2 SYDVKM. The DNA of the CDR3 is TGTGCCAGCACGAGGGGAGGGCTCTACAATGAGCAGTTCTTC. Protein product: CASTRGGLYNEQFF.

The V gene is TRBV5-6, the J gene TRBJ2-1; 7 bases are shared with TRBD2. Per the germline V gene, CDR1 is SGHDT and CDR2 is YYEEEE. Trimming removed 4 bases from V and 8 bases from J; junction bases left unmatched: 12. The CDR3 is made up of 15 amino acids. The CDR3 coding sequence is TGTGCCAGCAGCCCGCGACCCGGGGGAGGGGATGAGCAGTTCTTC. Translated, it gives CASSPRPGGGDEQFF.

This clone showed up just once. The chain uses TRBV10-3 and TRBJ2-7; tentative D call: TRBD1 (6 bases). Trimming removed 8 bases at V and 3 bases at J, with 17 bases between. The CDR3 sequence is 14 residues long. Germline-derived CDR1 and CDR2 are ENHRY and SYGVKD. CDR3 coding DNA: TGTGCCATCGGGGTGACACAGGACAGCTACGAGCAGTACTTC. Residues: CAIGVTQDSYEQYF.

The V call is TRBV4-2, the J call TRBJ2-1; 11 bases agree with TRBD2. The junction had 4 bases not matched to a gene; V was cut back by 3 bases and J by 6 bases. CDR1 is LGHNA and CDR2 is YNFKEQ in the germline V gene. The CDR3 has 15 amino acids. CDR3 sequence: CASSQLAGGGNEQFF. CDR3 nucleotide sequence: TGTGCCAGCAGCCAGCTAGCGGGGGGCGGCAATGAGCAGTTCTTC.

The chain joins TRBV10-3 to TRBJ2-7; TRBD2 matches at 7 bases. This CDR3 region has 17 residues. Germline CDR1 is ENHRY and CDR2 is SYGVKD. J lost 0 bases, V lost 6 bases, and 14 bases had no gene match. CDR3 coding DNA: TGTGCCATCAGGGGGGGGAGCGGGACTACCCTCTCCTACGAGCAGTACTTC. Its protein product is CAIRGGSGTTLSYEQYF.

This clone came up once. The genes are TRBV6-2 or TRBV6-3 and TRBJ1-5; D is ambiguous. Per the germline V gene, CDR1 is MNHEY and CDR2 is SVGEGT. Trimming stripped 3 bases from V and 5 bases from J, with 11 bases between. The CDR3 contains 14 residues. This chain's CDR3 is CASSYNWGHQPQHF. Here the CDR3 DNA reads TGTGCCAGCAGTTATAACTGGGGTCATCAGCCCCAGCATTTT.

This clone was recorded once. The chain combines TRBV4-1 with TRBJ1-4; no firm D call. CDR1 is MGHRA and CDR2 is YSYEKL in the germline V gene. Trimming took off 4 bases at V and 0 bases at J, with 12 bases between the two ends. The CDR3 runs 16 residues. CDR3 region: CASSRYSGATNEKLFF. In DNA, the CDR3 is TGCGCCAGCAGCCGATACTCTGGGGCAACTAATGAAAAACTGTTTTTT.

This clone was found once. The chain couples TRBV30 to TRBJ2-3; D remains unclear. The CDR3 totals 15 residues. Trimming left V 3 bases short and J 0 bases short, with 13 bases between. The germline V gene has CDR1 GTSNPN and CDR2 SVGIG (reference sequence). CDR3 bases: TGTGCCTGGAGCCGCGCAGAGATCAGCACAGATACGCAGTATTTT. Its translation is CAWSRAEISTDTQYF.

The J gene is TRBJ2-3, the V gene TRBV2, with 10 bases matching TRBD2. The V gene end was trimmed by 6 bases and the J gene end by 4 bases; junction bases not matched to a gene: 10. From germline, CDR1 is SNHLY and CDR2 FYNNEI. The CDR3 runs to 16 residues. As DNA, the CDR3 is TGTGCCAGCAGCCCCGCACTAGCGGGGAAATCAGATACGCAGTATTTT. Protein sequence: CASSPALAGKSDTQYF.

V is TRBV6-1 and J is TRBJ1-2; TRBD1 matches 10 bases. V was clipped by 3 bases and J by 2 bases; unmatched bases: 6. The CDR3 is made up of 16 amino acids. CDR1 MNHNS and CDR2 SASEGT come from the germline V gene. In DNA form, the CDR3 reads TGTGCCAGCAGTGATGGTATGGGACAGGGGAACTATGGCTACACCTTC. Translation gives CASSDGMGQGNYGYTF.

The chain carries TRBV28 and TRBJ1-2; D not certain. The CDR3 has 16 amino acids. From germline, CDR1 is MDHEN and CDR2 SYDVKM. V was clipped by 4 bases and J by 3 bases, with 18 bases between them. DNA for the CDR3: TGTGCCAGCAGTTCGACCCAAAGGACGGCTTACTATGGCTACACCTTC. This encodes CASSSTQRTAYYGYTF.

V gene TRBV11-3 combines with J gene TRBJ2-5; perhaps TRBD1 as D (6 bases). The V end lost 0 bases, the J end lost 5 bases, and 16 bases lay between the germline ends. This CDR3 has 16 residues. The germline gives CDR1 SGHNT, CDR2 YENEEA. CDR3 protein: CASSLDWGHRWETQYF. CDR3 nucleotides: TGTGCCAGCAGCTTAGATTGGGGGCATCGGTGGGAGACCCAGTACTTC. The variable domain in full, completed from reference TRBV11-3 and TRBJ2-5, reads EAGVVQSPRYKIIEKKQPVAFWCNPISGHNTLYWYLQNLGQGPELLIRYENEEAVDDSQLPKDRFSAERLKGVDSTLKIQPAELGDSAVYLCASSLDWGHRWETQYFGPGTRLLVL.

The rearrangement uses TRBV7-9 and TRBJ1-5, with unresolved D. The CDR3 totals 15 residues. CDR1 is SEHNR, CDR2 FQNEAQ, per germline (reference sequence). Between the trimmed V and J ends, which lost 1 base and 2 bases, there was a span of 9 bases. The CDR3 DNA reads as TGTGCCAGCAGCTTAGAGGGTGGGCGCAATCAGCCCCAGCATTTT. This gives the protein CASSLEGGRNQPQHF.

V gene TRBV29-1 combines with J gene TRBJ2-1; 11 bases line up with TRBD2. Germline V gene lookup returns CDR1 SQVTM and CDR2 ANQGSEA. V was pared by 1 base and J by 4 bases, with 3 bases of the junction left unmatched. CDR3 length: 15 amino acids. This chain's CDR3 is CSVEVGTSGYNEQFF. CDR3 sequence (DNA): TGCAGCGTTGAAGTGGGGACTAGCGGATACAATGAGCAGTTCTTC.

The chain links TRBV18 to TRBJ1-5, with D possibly matching TRBD1 (6 bases). In germline, CDR1 is KGHSH, CDR2 LQKENI. V shed 0 bases and J shed 6 bases, with 12 bases lying between them. The CDR3 is 15 residues long. CDR3 residues: CASSPPLQGAQPQHF. The DNA for the CDR3 is TGTGCCAGCTCACCACCGTTACAGGGCGCTCAGCCCCAGCATTTT.

This clone was counted only a few times. The chain uses TRBV29-1 and TRBJ1-4; D not certain. The CDR3 sequence is 10 residues long. CDR1 and CDR2 (germline): SQVTM, ANQGSEA. With 5 bases removed from V and 8 bases from J, the gap between germline ends came to 6 bases. CDR3 amino acids: CSVREEKLFF. The CDR3 DNA follows: TGCAGCGTTCGAGAGGAAAAACTGTTTTTT. Together with reference TRBV29-1 and TRBJ1-4, the CDR3 gives the full variable domain: SAVISQKPSRDICQRGTSLTIQCQVDSQVTMMFWYRQQPGQSLTLIATANQGSEATYESGFVIDKFPISRPNLTFSTLTVSNMSPEDSSIYLCSVREEKLFFGSGTQLSVL.

This chain links TRBV5-6 with TRBJ2-7, with a tentative D call TRBD1 (5 bases). The CDR3 spans 15 residues. Germline CDR1 and CDR2: SGHDT and YYEEEE. The V end lost 1 base, the J end lost 0 bases, and 11 bases lay between the germline ends. The CDR3 protein is CASSLRQISSYEQYF. The CDR3 region has the DNA TGTGCCAGCAGCTTGAGACAGATCAGCTCCTACGAGCAGTACTTC.

The CDR3 bases are TGTGCAAGTCACCGAAACTTCTACGAGCAGTACTTC. Protein sequence: CASHRNFYEQYF. The chain couples TRBV12-2 to TRBJ2-7; TRBD2, the D gene given by the table, was not confirmed from the DNA. TRBV12-2 is noted as a pseudogene. CDR3 size: 12 residues.

The rearrangement uses TRBV3-1 (or the pseudogene TRBV3-2) and TRBJ2-2; D remains ambiguous. Germline CDR1 LGHDT, CDR2 YNNKEL (reference sequence). This CDR3 comprises 16 residues. Trimming cost V 0 bases and J 2 bases, with 10 bases left between them. CDR3 coding DNA: TGTGCCAGCAGCCAAGATAGAATAGGTAACACCGGGGAGCTGTTTTTT. Protein product: CASSQDRIGNTGELFF.

CDR3 protein: CSVGGDRARGPEQYF. In DNA form, the CDR3 reads TGCAGCGTTGGAGGAGACAGGGCGAGGGGTCCGGAGCAGTACTTC. The V gene is TRBV29-1, the J gene TRBJ2-7, with 7 bases lining up with TRBD1. J was trimmed by 7 bases and V by 4 bases; bases with no gene match: 16. The CDR3 has 15 residues. From germline, CDR1 is SQVTM and CDR2 ANQGSEA.

The rearrangement joins TRBV6-5 to TRBJ1-6; tentatively, D is TRBD1 (5 bases). This CDR3 has 14 residues. Germline V gene sequence: CDR1 MNHEY, CDR2 SVGAGI. Trimming removed 2 bases at V and 7 bases at J, with 9 bases between. The CDR3: CASSYGAGNSPLHF. The CDR3 DNA reads as TGTGCCAGCAGTTACGGGGCAGGGAATTCACCCCTCCACTTT.

The chain joins TRBV7-3 to TRBJ2-3; 7 positions match TRBD2. Trimming removed 5 bases from V and 0 bases from J; junction bases left unmatched: 2. Per germline, CDR1 SGHTA and CDR2 FQGTGA. The CDR3 extends over 14 amino acids. The CDR3 loop reads CASSPSGSTDTQYF. The CDR3 bases are TGTGCCAGCAGCCCTAGCGGTAGCACAGATACGCAGTATTTT. Full variable domain (remainder filled in from reference TRBV7-3 and TRBJ2-3): GAGVSQTPSNKVTEKGKYVELRCDPISGHTALYWYRQSLGQGPEFLIYFQGTGAADDSGLPNDRFFAVRPEGSVSTLKIQRTERGDSAVYLCASSPSGSTDTQYFGPGTRLTVL.

The gene calls are TRBV28 and TRBJ2-7; tentatively, D is TRBD1 (5 bases). Between the trimmed V and J ends, which lost 8 bases and 4 bases, there was a span of 18 bases. The CDR3 consists of 14 residues. CDR1 and CDR2 (germline): MDHEN, SYDVKM. The CDR3 here is CASVRELGRYEQYF. CDR3 in DNA: TGTGCCAGCGTCAGGGAATTGGGTAGATACGAGCAGTACTTC. Together with reference TRBV28 and TRBJ2-7, the CDR3 gives the full variable domain: DVKVTQSSRYLVKRTGEKVFLECVQDMDHENMFWYRQDPGLGLRLIYFSYDVKMKEKGDIPEGYSVSREKKERFSLILESASTNQTSMYLCASVRELGRYEQYFGPGTRLTVT.

The chain carries TRBV15 and TRBJ1-2; 10 bases are a match to TRBD1. V was clipped by 0 bases and J by 4 bases; unmatched bases: 5. Germline V gives CDR1 LNHNV, CDR2 YYDKDF (reference sequence). CDR3 size: 16 residues. The CDR3 DNA reads TGTGCCACCAGCAGAGATAAGGACAGGGGGGCCTATGGCTACACCTTC. Translating gives CATSRDKDRGAYGYTF.